The 9 T cell receptor beta chains below come from one sample, sequenced in a study of OX40 agonist ivuxolimab in advanced cancers. TCRdb's copy holds only in-frame clones and misses some; the assay was immunoSEQ multiplex PCR. Of 30,000 to 45,000 clones in the sample, about 81% were seen once. This specimen consisted of CD4+ or CD8+ T cells sorted from blood, obtained in a trial of the OX40 agonist ivuxolimab. These receptors were obtained from an adult with an advanced solid tumor such as melanoma, head and neck, liver or kidney cancer.

The chain combines TRBV9 with TRBJ2-5, with 9 bases that match TRBD2. Trimming took 4 bases from V and 4 from J; bases not matched to a gene: 11. The germline V gene has CDR1 SGDLS and CDR2 YYNGEE. The CDR3 extends over 16 amino acids. The CDR3 region has the DNA TGTGCCAGCAGCCAGGGTGGCGGGGGGGTTCGAGAGACCCAGTACTTC. The encoded protein is CASSQGGGGVRETQYF.

The chain uses TRBV9 and TRBJ2-1; 9 nucleotides match TRBD2. Germline V gives CDR1 SGDLS, CDR2 YYNGEE. Losses at the gene ends were 4 bases for V and 7 bases for J; bases not matched to a gene: 9. This CDR3 has 15 residues. The CDR3 region is CASSMDSGRGNEQFF. Written as DNA, the CDR3 is TGTGCCAGCAGCATGGATAGCGGGAGAGGGAATGAGCAGTTCTTC.

The chain couples TRBV18 to TRBJ1-1; TRBD1 agrees at 7 bases. This CDR3 region has 13 residues. J gave up 8 bases and V 3 bases, and 6 bases lay outside the gene matches. CDR1 and CDR2 from the germline V gene are KGHSH and LQKENI. The CDR3 loop reads CASSPGTATEAFF. The CDR3 DNA is TGTGCCAGCTCACCCGGGACAGCAACGGAAGCTTTCTTT. Filled out from reference TRBV18 and TRBJ1-1, the complete variable domain reads NAGVMQNPRHLVRRRGQEARLRCSPMKGHSHVYWYRQLPEEGLKFMVYLQKENIIDESGMPKERFSAEFPKEGPSILRIQQVVRGDSAAYFCASSPGTATEAFFGQGTRLTVV.

This clone was counted many times. V and J are TRBV5-1 and TRBJ2-7; 7 bases align to TRBD2. The CDR3 consists of 14 residues. Germline V gives CDR1 SGHRS, CDR2 YFSETQ. Losses at the gene ends were 0 bases for V and 3 bases for J; bases not matched to a gene: 3. The CDR3 sequence is CASSLAGGSYEQYF. As DNA, the CDR3 is TGCGCCAGCAGCTTGGCCGGCGGGAGCTACGAGCAGTACTTC.

The rearrangement joins TRBV30 to TRBJ2-5; D remains unclear. Germline CDR1 reads GTSNPN; CDR2 reads SVGIG (reference sequence). This CDR3 is built from 10 residues. The V and J ends lost 5 bases and 2 bases respectively, with 3 bases between them. The CDR3 coding sequence is TGTGCCTGGGGGCAAGAGACCCAGTACTTC. This encodes CAWGQETQYF.

V is TRBV2 and J is TRBJ2-3, with 10 positions matching TRBD2. The germline CDR1 and CDR2 sequences are SNHLY and FYNNEI. This CDR3 comprises 14 residues. With 6 bases clipped from V and 4 bases from J, the junction kept 4 bases outside the gene matches. The CDR3: CASRASGGADTQYF. In nucleotides, the CDR3 is TGTGCCAGCAGGGCTAGCGGGGGTGCAGATACGCAGTATTTT.

The chain links TRBV5-6 to TRBJ2-5; D is unclear. The CDR3 has 14 residues. The V and J ends lost 0 bases and 2 bases respectively, with 8 bases between them. CDR1 and CDR2 (germline): SGHDT, YYEEEE. The CDR3 loop reads CASSLGQTQETQYF. CDR3 bases: TGTGCCAGCAGCTTGGGGCAGACGCAAGAGACCCAGTACTTC.

J is TRBJ2-1 and V is TRBV30; 14 bases are a match to TRBD2. This CDR3 spans 19 amino acids. The V segment lost 0 bases and the J segment 12 bases; nucleotides outside the gene matches: 19. Germline V CDR1 and CDR2: GTSNPN, SVGIG (reference sequence). CDR3 DNA sequence: TGTGCCTGGAGTGTACGGGAAGGGGGCAGACTAGCGGGAGGGATTGGGCAGTTCTTC. The encoded protein is CAWSVREGGRLAGGIGQFF.

The chain couples TRBV7-2 to TRBJ2-5; 7 bases line up with TRBD1. The tail of the sequence fits TRBJ2-7 better, so the J call may be wrong. The CDR3 is 14 amino acids. CDR1 and CDR2 from the germline V gene are SGHTA and FQGNSA. The CDR3 sequence is CASSYIGTAYEQYF. The CDR3 DNA is TGTGCCAGCAGCTACATCGGGACAGCCTACGAGCAGTACTTC.